These 25 T cell receptor beta chains were sequenced from one sample in a study of post-analysis software for immune sequencing data. TCR beta cDNA libraries had unique molecular identifiers. Each CDR3 protein gets one entry after TCRdb re-called the PCR reads with MiXCR. The sample includes over 150,000 distinct CDR3 sequences, roughly 31% of them seen just once. These receptors have no identified antigens. Findings and limits, study-wide: Roughly 5 TRBV segments, TRBV5-6, TRBV5-1 and TRBV20-1 among them, were found more frequent in patients than controls.

Specimen: blood. All receptors come from a girl between 10 and 17 years old with multiple sclerosis.

This clonotype has a count of ten or more. A junction boundary mismatches the germline segment, possibly from a read error. The genes are TRBV7-7 and TRBJ2-7; D may match TRBD1 or TRBD2 (6 bases each). This CDR3 comprises 15 residues. CDR1 and CDR2 from the germline V gene are SSHAT and FNYEAQ (reference sequence). The DNA of the CDR3 is TGTGCTAGCAGCTTAGCCTTCGGAGGGGGAAACGAGCAGTACTTC. Residues: CASSLAFGGGNEQYF.

This clonotype was seen a few times. This rearrangement joins TRBV28 to TRBJ1-6, with D possibly matching TRBD1 (5 bases). The CDR3 length is 14 residues. Trimming removed 3 bases from V and 13 bases from J, with 16 bases in between. Germline V gene lookup returns CDR1 MDHEN and CDR2 SYDVKM. CDR3 bases: TGTGCCAGCAGTTTGTCCGGGACCTATAATCCCCTCCACTTT. Translation: CASSLSGTYNPLHF.

This clonotype came up a few times. One end of the junction is discordant with germline, which a read error may explain. This chain connects TRBV11-2 to TRBJ2-7; D might be TRBD2 (5 bases). The CDR3 consists of 11 residues. Germline V CDR1 and CDR2: SGHAT, FQNNGV. The CDR3 region has the DNA TGTTCCAGCAGCGGATCCTACGAGCAGTACTTC. It codes for CSSSGSYEQYF.

With regard to this clonotype: The junction departs from germline at one end; a sequencing error may be responsible. The chain recombines TRBV24-1 with TRBJ2-3; D is unresolved. The CDR3 is 14 amino acids. Germline V gene sequence: CDR1 KGHDR, CDR2 SFDVKD. The CDR3 loop reads CAASESLSTDTQYF. CDR3 coding DNA: TGTGCCGCCAGTGAAAGCCTAAGCACAGATACGCAGTATTTT.

This clonotype was found a few times. This chain links TRBV20-1 with TRBJ1-5; perhaps TRBD1 as D (5 bases). Germline V gene lookup returns CDR1 DFQATT and CDR2 SNEGSKA (reference sequence). This CDR3 has 13 amino acids. Trimming stripped 3 bases from V and 4 bases from J, with 10 bases between. The CDR3 region is CSASLTENQPQHF. The CDR3 DNA reads as TGCAGTGCTAGTTTGACAGAGAATCAGCCCCAGCATTTT.

In regard to this clonotype: A much larger clone is a single base away; this may be a read error. This chain links TRBV20-1 with TRBJ2-3, with D tentatively TRBD2 (5 bases). The CDR3 runs 14 residues. The germline CDR1 and CDR2 sequences are DFQATT and SNEGSKA (reference sequence). In DNA, the CDR3 is TGCAGTACTAGAGCGCCCTGGGGCACAGATACGCAGTATTTT. Protein sequence: CSTRAPWGTDTQYF.

A note on this clonotype: This may come from a read error, since a much larger clone is one base off. The chain carries TRBV7-2 and TRBJ1-2; D remains ambiguous. V shed 3 bases and J shed 7 bases, with 18 bases lying between them. This CDR3 spans 15 amino acids. Per germline, CDR1 SGHTA and CDR2 FQGNSA. The CDR3 bases are TGTGCCAGCAGCTTGCAAACTCAGACGGTCGGTGGCTACACCTTC. It specifies CASSLQTQTVGGYTF. Using reference TRBV7-2 and TRBJ1-2 for the parts outside the CDR3, the full variable domain is GAGVSQSPSNKVTEKGKDVELRCDPISGHTALYWYRQSLGQGLEFLIYFQGNSAPDKSGLPSDRFSAERTGGSVSTLTIQRTQQEDSAVYLCASSLQTQTVGGYTFGSGTRLTVV.

Concerning this clonotype itself: A read error may account for a junction end that differs from germline. V is TRBV28 and J is TRBJ1-2; weak D call: TRBD1 (6 bases). CDR3 size: 15 residues. Germline CDR1 reads MDHEN; CDR2 reads SYDVKM. In DNA form, the CDR3 reads TGTGCCTGCAGTTTTCCCGCATGGGGGGCTGAGGGCTACACCTTC. It yields the protein CACSFPAWGAEGYTF.

This clonotype has ten or more counts. The J gene is TRBJ1-2, the V gene TRBV21-1. TRBV21-1 is recorded as a pseudogene. The CDR3 is 13 amino acids. The CDR3 protein is CASKRTFNYGYTF. The CDR3 DNA follows: TGTGCCAGCAAGAGGACCTTTAACTATGGCTACACCTTC.

In the case of this clonotype: Given a much more abundant clone one base away, this may be a read error. The chain recombines TRBV28 with TRBJ1-2, with D hard to call. V was shortened by 1 base and J by 6 bases, with 15 bases between the two germline ends. This CDR3 is 15 amino acids long. The germline V gene has CDR1 MDHEN and CDR2 SYDVKM. In DNA, the CDR3 is TGTGCCAGCAGTTTATCGTGGGGTCTGGGCAATGGCTACACCTTC. Protein: CASSLSWGLGNGYTF.

The table lists this clonotype with a few counts. The chain links TRBV12-3 or TRBV12-4 to TRBJ1-5; 7 bases map to TRBD1. CDR3 length: 15 amino acids. Trimming removed 4 bases from V and 5 bases from J; junction bases left unmatched: 8. Written as DNA, the CDR3 is TGTGCCAGCAGTTCACAGGGGCTGAGGGATCAGCCCCAGCATTTT. Translated, it gives CASSSQGLRDQPQHF.

There are a few counts of this clonotype. The chain uses TRBV20-1 and TRBJ1-5, with 9 bases lining up with TRBD1. The germline gives CDR1 DFQATT, CDR2 SNEGSKA (reference sequence). With 5 bases clipped from V and 3 bases from J, the junction kept 11 bases outside the gene matches. The CDR3 runs to 16 residues. This CDR3 reads CSAQTGQGFINQPQHF. The CDR3 nucleotides are TGCAGTGCTCAAACTGGACAGGGGTTCATCAATCAGCCCCAGCATTTT.

This clonotype was seen more than once but under ten times. The CDR3 is CASHRRLAGAYQETQYF. The CDR3 DNA reads TGTGCCAGCCACAGACGGCTAGCGGGAGCCTACCAAGAGACCCAGTACTTC. This sequence joins TRBV7-8 and TRBJ2-5; TRBD2 matches at 10 bases. V lost 8 bases to trimming and J lost 0 bases; unmatched junction nucleotides: 12. The germline V gene has CDR1 SGHVS and CDR2 FQNEAQ. The CDR3 consists of 17 residues. The full variable domain, in which reference TRBV7-8 and TRBJ2-5 provide the parts outside the CDR3, is GAGVSQSPRYKVAKRGQDVALRCDPISGHVSLFWYQQALGQGPEFLTYFQNEAQLDKSGLPSDRFFAERPEGSVSTLKIQRTQQEDSAVYLCASHRRLAGAYQETQYFGPGTRLLVL.

The chain joins TRBV29-1 to TRBJ2-5, with 9 bases that match TRBD2. The junction had 8 bases not matched to a gene; V was cut back by 0 bases and J by 3 bases. The CDR3 loop spans 16 amino acids. CDR1 and CDR2 from the germline V gene are SQVTM and ANQGSEA. The CDR3 region is CSVEDWASGDKETQYF. The CDR3 region has the DNA TGCAGCGTTGAAGATTGGGCTAGCGGGGATAAAGAGACCCAGTACTTC.

This clonotype occurred many times. This chain connects TRBV5-6 to TRBJ2-5; 7 bases align to TRBD1. With V trimmed by 1 base and J by 2 bases, 5 bases remained unmatched. Germline CDR1 SGHDT, CDR2 YYEEEE. This CDR3 has 15 amino acids. This CDR3 reads CASSLTTGKQETQYF. DNA of the CDR3: TGTGCCAGCAGCTTGACGACAGGGAAACAAGAGACCCAGTACTTC.

This clonotype appeared a few times. The chain carries TRBV12-3 or TRBV12-4 and TRBJ1-3; maybe TRBD1 (6 bases). V lost 7 bases and J lost 1, with 17 bases in between. There are 16 residues in the CDR3. CDR3 protein: CASTIRGRWSGNTIYF. CDR3 nucleotides: TGTGCCAGCACGATTCGGGGGCGTTGGTCTGGAAACACCATATATTTT.

The chain carries TRBV7-9 and TRBJ1-4, with 7 bases identical to TRBD1. Germline assignment: CDR1 SEHNR and CDR2 FQNEAQ (reference sequence). This CDR3 has 15 residues. Trimming cost V 3 bases and J 8 bases; bases outside gene matches: 9. This CDR3 reads CASSLRQGLGEKLFF. In DNA form, the CDR3 reads TGTGCCAGCAGCTTGCGACAGGGCTTAGGAGAAAAACTGTTTTTT.

There are many counts of this clonotype. The rearrangement uses TRBV12-3 or TRBV12-4 and TRBJ2-5; the D is unclear. The CDR3 has 12 residues. V was cut by 8 bases and J by 5 bases, with 12 bases left in between. The CDR3 DNA reads as TGTGCCAGCGGAAAAACAATCGAGACCCAGTACTTC. This sequence encodes CASGKTIETQYF.

Points on this clonotype: This may come from a read error, since a much larger clone is one base off. V gene TRBV9 combines with J gene TRBJ2-7; either TRBD1 or TRBD2 may supply D (5 bases each). CDR3 size: 14 residues. From germline, CDR1 is SGDLS and CDR2 YYNGEE. CDR3 DNA sequence: TGTGTCAGCAGCGCGACTCCGGGACCACGGGAGCAGTACTTC. This sequence encodes CVSSATPGPREQYF. Supplemented by reference TRBV9 and TRBJ2-7, the full variable domain reads DSGVTQTPKHLITATGQRVTLRCSPRSGDLSVYWYQQSLDQGLQFLIQYYNGEERAKGNILERFSAQQFPDLHSELNLSSLELGDSALYFCVSSATPGPREQYFGPGTRLTVT.

This clonotype was counted many times. This chain joins TRBV3-1 and TRBJ2-7; D gene uncertain. V lost 2 bases, J lost 3 bases, and 23 bases lay in between. In germline, CDR1 is LGHDT, CDR2 YNNKEL (reference sequence). The length of the CDR3 is 18 residues. As DNA, the CDR3 is TGTGCCAGCAGCCAAAGACGTCCTGGTTTGATGGCCTTCTACGAGCAGTACTTC. It is translated as CASSQRRPGLMAFYEQYF.

As to this clonotype: A much larger clone sits a single nucleotide away, making a read error possible. This chain links TRBV24-1 with TRBJ2-7, with D perhaps TRBD1 (6 bases). V lost 7 bases and J 7 bases, leaving 22 bases between the germline ends. The germline V gene encodes CDR1 KGHDR and CDR2 SFDVKD. This CDR3 has 15 residues. CDR3 DNA sequence: TGTGCCACCAGCGACGTTACCAGGGGAGATAATGAGCAGTACTTC. Translation: CATSDVTRGDNEQYF.

The chain has TRBV4-1 and TRBJ2-2, with D possibly called TRBD1 or TRBD2 (6 bases each). Deletions cut 3 bases from V and 0 bases from J, with 11 bases between. The CDR3 totals 16 residues. CDR1 is MGHRA and CDR2 is YSYEKL in the germline V gene. The CDR3: CASSHRGGTNTGELFF. The CDR3 DNA sequence: TGCGCCAGCAGCCACAGGGGCGGGACGAACACCGGGGAGCTGTTTTTT.

This rearrangement joins TRBV18 to TRBJ2-5; TRBD2 is a possible D gene (5 bases). CDR1 is KGHSH, CDR2 LQKENI, per germline. Trimming removed 8 bases at V and 5 bases at J, with 15 bases between. The CDR3 length is 13 residues. The CDR3 sequence is CASARTGEETQYF. The DNA for the CDR3 is TGTGCCAGCGCACGGACTGGGGAGGAGACCCAGTACTTC.

This clonotype was observed many times. This chain connects TRBV20-1 to TRBJ2-1, with 8 bases aligning to TRBD2. From germline, CDR1 is DFQATT and CDR2 SNEGSKA (reference sequence). The CDR3 runs to 12 residues. J gave up 6 bases and V 6 bases, and 4 bases lay outside the gene matches. CDR3 in amino acids: CSADGLANEQFF. The CDR3, as DNA: TGCAGTGCCGATGGACTAGCCAATGAGCAGTTCTTC.

This clonotype was seen many times. The rearrangement uses TRBV20-1 and TRBJ2-5, with a possible D match to TRBD1 (7 bases). CDR3 length: 15 amino acids. Deletions cut 4 bases from V and 5 bases from J, with 20 bases between. Germline CDR1 reads DFQATT; CDR2 reads SNEGSKA (reference sequence). The CDR3 loop is CSAKLTQGRRETQYF. In DNA, the CDR3 is TGCAGTGCTAAACTAACACAGGGGAGGAGGGAGACCCAGTACTTC.